The 12 T cell receptor beta chains listed next were all sequenced from one sample in a study of shared clonotypes between healthy human individuals. The naive CD8 subset, CD45RO-negative cells positively selected for CCR7, excluded terminally differentiated effector memory CD45RA+ cells. The assay was immunoSEQ multiplex PCR, and TCRdb's table has in-frame clones only and misses some. The sample records around 1.9 million clones, 93% being singletons. Sequences were obtained from naive CD8+ T cells from PBMCs. The receptor source for this set is a man between 18 and 29 years old in good health. Some clones in this sample may be carry-over from other donors' samples.

The genes are TRBV29-1 and TRBJ2-5; possible D gene TRBD2, 6 bases. Deletions cut 6 bases from V and 5 bases from J, with 13 bases between. Germline V gene lookup returns CDR1 SQVTM and CDR2 ANQGSEA. The CDR3 consists of 12 residues. CDR3 nucleotide sequence: TGCAGCGTCTTCCTGGCGGGGGAGACCCAGTACTTC. This gives the protein CSVFLAGETQYF.

A remark on this clone: The same CDR3 can be traced to other DNA sequences in this sample. V is TRBV4-1 and J is TRBJ1-5; 10 bases are shared with TRBD1. Trimming at V came to 4 bases and at J to 6 bases, leaving 6 bases not matched to a gene. From germline, CDR1 is MGHRA and CDR2 YSYEKL. The CDR3 covers 15 residues. CDR3 loop: CASSLRTGGSQPQHF. In DNA, the CDR3 is TGCGCCAGCAGCCTCCGGACAGGGGGAAGTCAGCCCCAGCATTTT.

This chain uses TRBV9 with TRBJ2-6, with D hard to call. The ends were cut back, 7 bases at V and 4 bases at J, with 3 bases in the middle. This CDR3 is 11 amino acids long. Germline values: CDR1 SGDLS, CDR2 YYNGEE. CDR3 DNA sequence: TGTGCCAGCTTAGGGGCCAACGTCCTGACTTTC. Its translation: CASLGANVLTF.

The chain has TRBV7-9 and TRBJ1-2; D remains unclear. Germline lookup yields CDR1 SEHNR and CDR2 FQNEAQ (reference sequence). The CDR3 is 14 residues long. The germline V and J ends were trimmed by 0 bases and 5 bases, with 10 bases remaining between them. The CDR3 nucleotides are TGTGCCAGCAGCTTAGCAGGAAGAAGGTATGGCTACACCTTC. It translates to CASSLAGRRYGYTF. Complete variable domain (other parts from reference TRBV7-9 and TRBJ1-2): DTGVSQNPRHKITKRGQNVTFRCDPISEHNRLYWYRQTLGQGPEFLTYFQNEAQLEKSRLLSDRFSAERPKGSFSTLEIQRTEQGDSAMYLCASSLAGRRYGYTFGSGTRLTVV.

As regards this clone: At the DNA level, this CDR3 is encoded by other sequences in the same sample as well. The rearrangement links TRBV11-2 to TRBJ2-7; TRBD2 matches at 8 bases. This CDR3 contains 14 residues. The germline CDR1 and CDR2 sequences are SGHAT and FQNNGV. V was clipped by 2 bases and J by 0 bases; unmatched bases: 0. As DNA, the CDR3 is TGTGCCAGCAGCTTAAGCGGGAGCTCCTACGAGCAGTACTTC. Translated: CASSLSGSSYEQYF.

V is TRBV29-1 and J is TRBJ2-2; a weak D match, TRBD2 (6 bases). CDR1 is SQVTM and CDR2 is ANQGSEA in the germline V gene. Deletions cut 5 bases from V and 3 bases from J, with 16 bases between. This CDR3 is 15 amino acids long. CDR3 amino acids: CSVSVRGGDTGELFF. In nucleotides, the CDR3 is TGCAGCGTTTCGGTCCGGGGAGGTGACACCGGGGAGCTGTTTTTT.

The V and J genes are TRBV7-8 and TRBJ1-2; 8 bases fit TRBD1. V was pared by 0 bases and J by 3 bases, with 3 bases of the junction left unmatched. This CDR3 has 15 amino acids. CDR1 is SGHVS, CDR2 FQNEAQ, per germline. The chain's CDR3 is CASSLAAGGYYGYTF. CDR3 DNA sequence: TGTGCCAGCAGCTTAGCCGCAGGGGGCTACTATGGCTACACCTTC.

To note about this clone: The sample has other DNA sequences that encode this CDR3 too. The gene calls are TRBV7-9 and TRBJ2-7, with 9 nucleotides matching TRBD1. The CDR3 consists of 15 residues. CDR1 SEHNR and CDR2 FQNEAQ come from the germline V gene (reference sequence). With V trimmed by 5 bases and J by 3 bases, 8 bases remained unmatched. CDR3 amino acids: CASSGPGQGFYEQYF. The CDR3 nucleotides are TGTGCCAGCAGCGGGCCGGGACAGGGCTTCTACGAGCAGTACTTC.

V usage is TRBV2 and J usage is TRBJ2-1, with 10 bases identical to TRBD2. The V and J ends lost 0 bases and 7 bases, in that order; junction bases with no gene match: 6. The CDR3 sequence is 16 residues long. The germline CDR1 and CDR2 sequences are SNHLY and FYNNEI. CDR3 amino acids: CASSEAPGLARNEQFF. DNA for the CDR3: TGTGCCAGCAGTGAAGCGCCGGGACTAGCGCGTAATGAGCAGTTCTTC.

The chain has TRBV4-3 and TRBJ1-2, with D possibly matching TRBD1 (5 bases). CDR3 length: 17 residues. V was trimmed by 4 bases and J by 2 bases, leaving 20 bases between them. In germline, CDR1 is LGHNA, CDR2 YSLEER. The CDR3 DNA reads TGCGCCAGCAGCCCAGGGACGGCCTACCGCGGAAACTATGGCTACACCTTC. It specifies CASSPGTAYRGNYGYTF.

The gene calls are TRBV4-1 and TRBJ2-5, with 7 nucleotides matching TRBD2. The CDR3 runs 15 residues. Per the germline V gene, CDR1 is MGHRA and CDR2 is YSYEKL. V trimming: 0 bases; J trimming: 1 base; junction bases outside the gene matches: 2. As DNA, the CDR3 is TGCGCCAGCAGCCAAGATCGCGGGAGCCAAGAGACCCAGTACTTC. Translation: CASSQDRGSQETQYF.

This clone appeared a single time. This rearrangement joins TRBV6-1 to TRBJ1-1; 7 positions agree with TRBD1. Trimming at V came to 6 bases and at J to 1 base, leaving 8 bases not matched to a gene. CDR1 is MNHNS and CDR2 is SASEGT in the germline V gene. The CDR3 loop spans 15 amino acids. The CDR3 loop is CASRPKGQRNTEAFF. The CDR3 bases are TGTGCCAGCAGGCCCAAGGGACAGAGGAACACTGAAGCTTTCTTT.